The 19 T cell receptor beta chains below come from one sample, sequenced in a study of cytomegalovirus exposure and HLA in healthy donors. The PCR used 60 Vbeta and 13 Jbeta primers. Here immunoSEQ multiplex PCR was the method, and the copy in TCRdb shows in-frame clones only, minus some. The sample carries under 200,000 clones, around 80% recorded once. The sample was PBMCs. The receptors derive from a woman in her 30s in good health and CMV-seropositive.

This chain links TRBV6-5 with TRBJ1-2, with 7 bases fitting TRBD1. CDR1 is MNHEY and CDR2 is SVGAGI in the germline V gene. The junction had 13 bases not matched to a gene; V was cut back by 6 bases and J by 6 bases. The length of the CDR3 is 15 residues. The CDR3 coding sequence is TGTGCCAGCAGCCTTATCCCCGACAGGGAGGATGGCTACACCTTC. It translates to CASSLIPDREDGYTF.

The chain employs TRBV9 and TRBJ2-2; TRBD2 matches 8 bases. CDR3 length: 14 amino acids. J lost 6 bases, V lost 7 bases, and 8 bases had no gene match. Germline V gives CDR1 SGDLS, CDR2 YYNGEE. The DNA for the CDR3 is TGTGCCAGCGGGCCTAGCGGGTTGGCCGGGGAGCTGTTTTTT. It encodes CASGPSGLAGELFF.

This sequence joins TRBV29-1 and TRBJ2-7, with 7 bases lining up with TRBD2. The CDR3 spans 12 residues. V shed 1 base, J shed 7 bases, and the junction held 4 bases outside the gene matches. Looked up from germline, CDR1 is SQVTM and CDR2 is ANQGSEA. CDR3 loop: CSVEGGGWEQYF. The CDR3 DNA follows: TGCAGCGTTGAAGGGGGGGGGTGGGAGCAGTACTTC.

This clone was seen a few times. The genes are TRBV10-2 and TRBJ2-3; maybe TRBD2 (6 bases). The CDR3 is made up of 10 amino acids. Germline CDR1 reads WSHSY; CDR2 reads SAAADI. Between the trimmed V and J ends, which lost 8 bases and 6 bases, there was a span of 6 bases. In DNA, the CDR3 is TGCGCCAGCGGGGGGGATACGCAGTATTTT. As protein: CASGGDTQYF.

V usage is TRBV5-1 and J usage is TRBJ2-2; 8 bases fit TRBD1. The CDR3 loop spans 15 amino acids. The V gene end was trimmed by 4 bases and the J gene end by 1 base; junction bases not matched to a gene: 3. The germline CDR1 and CDR2 sequences are SGHRS and YFSETQ. The CDR3 region is CASSLQGGNTGELFF. CDR3 nucleotides: TGCGCCAGCAGCCTACAGGGGGGGAACACCGGGGAGCTGTTTTTT.

The gene calls are TRBV11-2 and TRBJ1-2, with a possible D match to TRBD1 (6 bases). The CDR3 spans 13 residues. CDR1 is SGHAT and CDR2 is FQNNGV in the germline V gene. V gave up 3 bases and J gave up 8 bases, with 13 bases separating them. The CDR3 DNA reads as TGTGCCAGCAGCTTTACAGGGCTCTCAGGCTACACCTTC. It encodes CASSFTGLSGYTF.

The rearrangement links TRBV4-3 to TRBJ1-1, with 7 bases lining up with TRBD1. Losses at the gene ends were 4 bases for V and 5 bases for J; bases not matched to a gene: 4. Germline-derived CDR1 and CDR2 are LGHNA and YSLEER. The CDR3 loop spans 13 amino acids. The CDR3 DNA reads as TGCGCCAGCAGCCCACAGGGGAGAACTGAAGCTTTCTTT. The encoded protein is CASSPQGRTEAFF.

The rearrangement joins TRBV10-3 to TRBJ2-7, with D maybe TRBD1 (5 bases). With 3 bases removed from V and 3 bases from J, the gap between germline ends came to 12 bases. The CDR3 spans 14 residues. CDR1 and CDR2 from the germline V gene are ENHRY and SYGVKD. CDR3 loop: CAISEVGQLYEQYF. For the CDR3, the DNA is TGTGCCATCAGTGAAGTGGGGCAGCTCTACGAGCAGTACTTC.

The chain recombines TRBV29-1 with TRBJ2-3; no clear D gene. CDR3 length equals 12 residues. Trimming removed 3 bases at V and 6 bases at J, with 10 bases between. Germline V gives CDR1 SQVTM, CDR2 ANQGSEA. The CDR3 loop is CSVDDGRDTQYF. CDR3 sequence (DNA): TGCAGCGTTGATGACGGCAGGGATACGCAGTATTTT.

V is TRBV11-2 and J is TRBJ1-2; 7 nucleotides match TRBD1. CDR3 length: 13 amino acids. Germline V gene lookup returns CDR1 SGHAT and CDR2 FQNNGV. V was pared by 0 bases and J by 6 bases, with 1 base of the junction left unmatched. CDR3 amino acids: CASSLDRGDGYTF. The DNA for the CDR3 is TGTGCCAGCAGCTTAGACAGGGGGGATGGCTACACCTTC.

The chain links TRBV4-2 to TRBJ1-2; 8 bases line up with TRBD1. CDR1 and CDR2 from the germline V gene are LGHNA and YNFKEQ. V trimming: 0 bases; J trimming: 6 bases; junction bases outside the gene matches: 3. This CDR3 contains 14 residues. The chain's CDR3 is CASSQDRTGHGYTF. DNA of the CDR3: TGTGCCAGCAGCCAAGATAGGACAGGGCATGGCTACACCTTC.

The chain joins TRBV7-6 to TRBJ2-7; weak D call: TRBD2 (6 bases). This CDR3 is 16 amino acids long. Between the trimmed V and J ends, which lost 5 bases and 3 bases, there was a span of 20 bases. From germline, CDR1 is SGHVS and CDR2 FNYEAQ. The CDR3 is CASSPLGGINYYEQYF. Here the CDR3 DNA reads TGTGCCAGCAGCCCACTCGGAGGGATAAACTACTACGAGCAGTACTTC.

This clone was observed a handful of times. The V call is TRBV19, the J call TRBJ1-4; D might be TRBD1 (6 bases). Deletions cut 4 bases from V and 8 bases from J, with 14 bases between. CDR3 length equals 14 residues. Germline loops: CDR1 LNHDA, CDR2 SQIVND (reference sequence). Here the CDR3 DNA reads TGTGCCAGTAGTAATTTACAGGGTGACGAAAAACTGTTTTTT. This gives the protein CASSNLQGDEKLFF.

The J gene is TRBJ1-1, the V gene TRBV5-1, with D perhaps matching TRBD1 (6 bases). CDR1 SGHRS and CDR2 YFSETQ come from the germline V gene. Trimming shortened V by 4 bases and J by 0 bases, and 13 bases separated the two germline ends. CDR3 length: 15 amino acids. Written as DNA, the CDR3 is TGCGCCAGCAGCCGAGACAGGCCCATGAACACTGAAGCTTTCTTT. This translates into CASSRDRPMNTEAFF.

The chain combines TRBV5-1 with TRBJ2-1, with 14 bases fitting TRBD2. Germline assignment: CDR1 SGHRS and CDR2 YFSETQ. The CDR3 contains 19 residues. The junction had 16 bases not matched to a gene; V was cut back by 4 bases and J by 7 bases. The DNA of the CDR3 is TGCGCCAGCAGCGCGGGACTAGCGGGAGTAATTGGTACGGCGAATGAGCAGTTCTTC. Protein product: CASSAGLAGVIGTANEQFF.

This chain connects TRBV13 to TRBJ2-7; 7 bases fit TRBD2. Looked up from germline, CDR1 is PRHDT and CDR2 is FYEKMQ (reference sequence). Trimming took 3 bases from V and 2 from J; bases not matched to a gene: 10. The CDR3 totals 16 residues. This chain's CDR3 is CASSFRLRGDPYEQYF. Here the CDR3 DNA reads TGTGCCAGCAGCTTCCGCCTACGGGGGGACCCCTACGAGCAGTACTTC.

This sequence joins TRBV6-1 and TRBJ2-3; 8 bases map to TRBD2. Germline loops: CDR1 MNHNS, CDR2 SASEGT. The CDR3 totals 16 residues. The V and J ends lost 3 bases and 4 bases, in that order; junction bases with no gene match: 9. The CDR3 DNA follows: TGTGCCAGCAGTGAGACTAGCGTGTGGGTCTCAGATACGCAGTATTTT. It codes for CASSETSVWVSDTQYF.

In its sample, this clone was seen a few times. This chain uses TRBV7-9 with TRBJ2-5, with TRBD1 matching 7 bases. CDR1 is SEHNR, CDR2 FQNEAQ, per germline (reference sequence). CDR3 length: 17 amino acids. After removal of 5 bases from V and 4 bases from J, the junction contained 16 bases not matched to a gene. The CDR3 protein is CASSDATTGTFRETQYF. The CDR3 DNA follows: TGTGCCAGCAGCGATGCGACGACAGGGACCTTCCGAGAGACCCAGTACTTC.

The chain couples TRBV7-8 to TRBJ2-3; 8 bases are a match to TRBD1. Germline V gene data show CDR1 as SGHVS and CDR2 as FQNEAQ. The CDR3 is made up of 19 amino acids. The ends lost 5 bases at V and 2 bases at J; junction bases unmatched: 18. The CDR3 nucleotides read TGTGCCAGCAGCCCGCCGACCGGTAGGACAGGGACGCACACAGATACGCAGTATTTT. Translation gives CASSPPTGRTGTHTDTQYF.